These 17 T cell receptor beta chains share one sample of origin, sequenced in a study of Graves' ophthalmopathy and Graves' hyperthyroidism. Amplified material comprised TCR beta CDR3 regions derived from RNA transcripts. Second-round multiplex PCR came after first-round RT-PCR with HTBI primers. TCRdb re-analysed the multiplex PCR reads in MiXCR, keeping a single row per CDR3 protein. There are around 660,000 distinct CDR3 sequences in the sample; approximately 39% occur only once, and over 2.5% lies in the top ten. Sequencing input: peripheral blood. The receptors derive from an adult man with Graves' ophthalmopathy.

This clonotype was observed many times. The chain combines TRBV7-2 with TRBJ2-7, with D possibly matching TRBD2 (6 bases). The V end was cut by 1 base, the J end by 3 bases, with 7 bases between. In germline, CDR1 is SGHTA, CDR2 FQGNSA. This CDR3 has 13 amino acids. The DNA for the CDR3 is TGTGCCAGCAGCTTAGGTAGCGGCTACGAGCAGTACTTC. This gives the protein CASSLGSGYEQYF.

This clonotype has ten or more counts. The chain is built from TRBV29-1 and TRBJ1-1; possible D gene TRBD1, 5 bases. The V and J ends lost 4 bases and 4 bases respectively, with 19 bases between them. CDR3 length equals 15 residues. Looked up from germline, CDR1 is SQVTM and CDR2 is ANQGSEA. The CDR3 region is CSVVSSPGWGTEAFF. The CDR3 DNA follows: TGCAGCGTTGTAAGTTCTCCAGGGTGGGGCACTGAAGCTTTCTTT.

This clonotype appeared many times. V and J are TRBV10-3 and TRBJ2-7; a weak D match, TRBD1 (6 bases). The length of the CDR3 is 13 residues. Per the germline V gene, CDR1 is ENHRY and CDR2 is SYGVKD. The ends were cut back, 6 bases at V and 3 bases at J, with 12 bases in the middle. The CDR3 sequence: CAIRAGEIYEQYF. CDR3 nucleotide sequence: TGTGCCATCAGGGCAGGGGAGATCTACGAGCAGTACTTC.

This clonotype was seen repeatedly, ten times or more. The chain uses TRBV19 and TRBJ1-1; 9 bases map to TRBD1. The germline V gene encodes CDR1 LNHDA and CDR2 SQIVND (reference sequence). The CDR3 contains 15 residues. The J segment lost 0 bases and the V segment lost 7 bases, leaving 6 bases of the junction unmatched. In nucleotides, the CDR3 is TGTGCCAGTACTCCGGACAGGGGACTGAACACTGAAGCTTTCTTT. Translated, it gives CASTPDRGLNTEAFF.

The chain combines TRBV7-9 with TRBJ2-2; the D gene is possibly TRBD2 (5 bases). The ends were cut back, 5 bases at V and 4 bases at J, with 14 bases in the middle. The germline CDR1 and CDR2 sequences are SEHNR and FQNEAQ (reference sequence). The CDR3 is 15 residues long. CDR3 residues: CASSDGLSSTGELFF. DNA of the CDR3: TGTGCCAGCAGCGATGGACTGAGCTCCACCGGGGAGCTGTTTTTT.

Here the CDR3 reads CASSYLGTVGEYSNQPQHF. CDR3 DNA sequence: TGTGCCAGCAGTTACCTAGGGACAGTAGGGGAATATAGCAATCAGCCCCAGCATTTT. V gene TRBV12-3 or TRBV12-4 combines with J gene TRBJ1-5, with 7 positions matching TRBD1. The CDR3 consists of 19 residues. V gave up 4 bases and J gave up 0 bases; unmatched junction bases: 15.

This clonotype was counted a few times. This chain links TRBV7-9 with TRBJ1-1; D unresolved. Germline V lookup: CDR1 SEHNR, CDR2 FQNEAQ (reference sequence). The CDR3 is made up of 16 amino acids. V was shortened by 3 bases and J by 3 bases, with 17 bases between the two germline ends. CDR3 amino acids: CASSLAIVAGYTEAFF. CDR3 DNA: TGTGCCAGCAGCTTGGCCATCGTGGCCGGATACACTGAAGCTTTCTTT.

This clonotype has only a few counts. The DNA for the CDR3 is TGTGCCAGCAACCTAGGAGGGACTGGGACTGGGGAGCTGTTTTTT. Translated: CASNLGGTGTGELFF. The V gene is TRBV9, the J gene TRBJ2-2, with D perhaps TRBD2 (6 bases). From germline, CDR1 is SGDLS and CDR2 YYNGEE. V dropped 6 bases and J dropped 8 bases, with 20 bases sitting between them. The CDR3 totals 15 residues. The entire variable domain, with the rest obtained from reference TRBV9 and TRBJ2-2, is as follows: DSGVTQTPKHLITATGQRVTLRCSPRSGDLSVYWYQQSLDQGLQFLIQYYNGEERAKGNILERFSAQQFPDLHSELNLSSLELGDSALYFCASNLGGTGTGELFFGEGSRLTVL.

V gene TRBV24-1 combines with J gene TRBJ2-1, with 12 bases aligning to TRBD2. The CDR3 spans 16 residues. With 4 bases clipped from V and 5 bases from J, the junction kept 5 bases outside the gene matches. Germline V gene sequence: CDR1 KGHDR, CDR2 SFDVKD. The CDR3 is CATSDPSGRADNEQFF. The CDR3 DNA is TGTGCCACCAGTGACCCTAGCGGGAGGGCGGACAATGAGCAGTTCTTC.

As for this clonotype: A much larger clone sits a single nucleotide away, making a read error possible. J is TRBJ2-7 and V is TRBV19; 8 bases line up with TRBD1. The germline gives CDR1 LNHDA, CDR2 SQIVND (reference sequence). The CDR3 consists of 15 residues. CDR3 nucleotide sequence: TGTACCAGTAGTAACGACAGGGGCTACTCCTACGAGCAGTACTTC. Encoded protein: CTSSNDRGYSYEQYF.

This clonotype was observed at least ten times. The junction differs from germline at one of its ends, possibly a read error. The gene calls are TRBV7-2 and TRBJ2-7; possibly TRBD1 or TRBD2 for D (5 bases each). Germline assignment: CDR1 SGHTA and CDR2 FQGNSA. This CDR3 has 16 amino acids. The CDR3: CASSFRPPGRSDEQYF. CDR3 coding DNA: TGTGCCAGCAGCTTTAGACCGCCGGGACGCTCCGACGAGCAGTACTTC.

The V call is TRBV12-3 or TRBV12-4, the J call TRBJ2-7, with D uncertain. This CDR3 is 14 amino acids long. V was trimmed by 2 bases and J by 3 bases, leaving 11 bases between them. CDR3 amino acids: CASSLTARNYEQYF. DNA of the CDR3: TGTGCCAGCAGTTTAACGGCCAGGAACTACGAGCAGTACTTC.

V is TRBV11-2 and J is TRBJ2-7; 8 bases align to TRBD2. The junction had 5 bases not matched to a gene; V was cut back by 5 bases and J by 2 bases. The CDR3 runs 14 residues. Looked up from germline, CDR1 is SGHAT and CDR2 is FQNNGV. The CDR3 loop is CASSDSGGPYEQYF. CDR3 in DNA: TGTGCCAGCAGCGACTCGGGGGGGCCCTACGAGCAGTACTTC.

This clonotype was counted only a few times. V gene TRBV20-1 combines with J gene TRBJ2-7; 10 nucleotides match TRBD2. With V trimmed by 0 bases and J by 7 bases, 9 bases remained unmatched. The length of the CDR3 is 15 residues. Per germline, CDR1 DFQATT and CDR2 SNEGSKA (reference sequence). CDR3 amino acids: CSARDAPSGSEEQYF. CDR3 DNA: TGCAGTGCTAGAGATGCGCCTAGCGGGAGTGAAGAGCAGTACTTC.

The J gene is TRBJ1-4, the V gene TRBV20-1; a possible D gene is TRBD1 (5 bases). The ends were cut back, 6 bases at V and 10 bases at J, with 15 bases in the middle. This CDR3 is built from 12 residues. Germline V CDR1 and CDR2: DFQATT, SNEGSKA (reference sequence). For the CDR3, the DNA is TGCAGTGCCAGACTAGCGGGGGGAAAACTGTTTTTT. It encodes CSARLAGGKLFF.

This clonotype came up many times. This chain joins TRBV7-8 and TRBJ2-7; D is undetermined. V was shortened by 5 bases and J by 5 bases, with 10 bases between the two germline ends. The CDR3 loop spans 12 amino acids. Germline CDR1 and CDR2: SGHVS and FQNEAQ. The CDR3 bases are TGTGCCAGCAGCCCTCTTAGGGACGAGCAGTACTTC. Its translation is CASSPLRDEQYF. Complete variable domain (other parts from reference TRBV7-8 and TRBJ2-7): GAGVSQSPRYKVAKRGQDVALRCDPISGHVSLFWYQQALGQGPEFLTYFQNEAQLDKSGLPSDRFFAERPEGSVSTLKIQRTQQEDSAVYLCASSPLRDEQYFGPGTRLTVT.

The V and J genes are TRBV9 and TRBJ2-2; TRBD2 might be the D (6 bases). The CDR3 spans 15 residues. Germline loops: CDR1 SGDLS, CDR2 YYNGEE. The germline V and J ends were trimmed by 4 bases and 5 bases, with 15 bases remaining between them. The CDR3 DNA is TGTGCCAGCAGCCGTTGGGACTTCACTACCGGGGAGCTGTTTTTT. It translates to CASSRWDFTTGELFF.